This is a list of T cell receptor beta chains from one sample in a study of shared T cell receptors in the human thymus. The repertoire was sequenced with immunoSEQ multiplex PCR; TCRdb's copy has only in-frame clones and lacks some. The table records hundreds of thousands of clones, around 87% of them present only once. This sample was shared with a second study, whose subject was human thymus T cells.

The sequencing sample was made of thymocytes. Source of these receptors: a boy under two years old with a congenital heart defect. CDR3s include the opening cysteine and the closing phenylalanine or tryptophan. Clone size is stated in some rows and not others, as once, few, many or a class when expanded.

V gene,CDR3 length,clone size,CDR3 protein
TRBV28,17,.,CASSVAGGSMRTDTQYF
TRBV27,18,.,CASSPKPDTGAVSYEQYF
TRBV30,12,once,CAGTANTGELFF
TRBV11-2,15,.,CASSSSRRNSYEQYF
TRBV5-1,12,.,CASGLGRYEQYF
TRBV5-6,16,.,CASSLVEGTYNSPLHF
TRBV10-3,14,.,CAIRPSGSSYEQYF
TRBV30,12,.,CAWSISRGELFF
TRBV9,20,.,CASSVGMRGLPPGEGNTIYF
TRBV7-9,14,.,CASSAYWTGVGYTF
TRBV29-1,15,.,CSVHTTQGRGKTQYF
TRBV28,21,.,CASLPRLRERAGASSTDTQYF
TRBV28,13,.,CASSRDRDYEQYF
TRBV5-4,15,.,CASSHGQHSIYGYTF
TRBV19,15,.,CASSSWTPGANVLTF
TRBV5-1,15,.,CASSLDGGVYNEQFF
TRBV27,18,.,CASSIRTPSGTINYEQYF
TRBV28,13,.,CASSIQGVYGYTF
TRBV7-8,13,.,CASKDTLGEKLFF
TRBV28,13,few,CASRLPGAYEQYF
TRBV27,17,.,CASSLLKRNSGDKEQYF
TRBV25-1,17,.,CASSGETGTTHTGELFF
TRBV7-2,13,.,CASSPYRGTEAFF
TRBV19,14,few,CASSKSTDDYGYTF
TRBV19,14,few,CASSIRGEVTEAFF
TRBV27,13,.,CASRRVGNTEAFF
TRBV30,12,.,CAWSRPGQPQHF
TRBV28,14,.,CASRCTGVCTEAFF